This T cell receptor (beta chain) was recovered during a study of post-analysis software for immune sequencing data. Study outcomes and limitations: Five or six TRBV segments, TRBV5-6, TRBV5-1 and TRBV20-1 among them, were found more frequent in patients than controls.

Libraries were made from TCR beta cDNA, and they carried unique molecular identifiers. One entry per CDR3 protein, called by TCRdb with MiXCR from the PCR reads. In the table there are about 820,000 distinct CDR3 sequences, about 50% of which are singletons. V was clipped by 6 bases and J by 1 base, with 12 bases between them. This CDR3 comprises 14 residues. The sample holds a few counts of this clonotype. Its antigen remains unknown. The J gene is TRBJ1-1, the V gene TRBV12-3 or TRBV12-4; D might be TRBD1 (6 bases). What was sequenced was blood. The receptor was derived from a girl between 10 and 17 years old with multiple sclerosis. CDR3 protein: CASRPGHQNTEAFF. In nucleotides, the CDR3 is TGTGCCAGCAGGCCGGGACATCAGAACACTGAAGCTTTCTTT.